A single TCR beta chain is shown here with its context. The data derive from a study of blood T cell repertoires in COVID-19. Study-wide context: Nucleic acid was either cDNA or gDNA, and it came from T cells, B-cell-depleted T cells, or PBMCs.

The Seattle patients, enrolled during active infection, were followed longitudinally. Measured with immunoSEQ multiplex PCR; TCRdb has only the in-frame clones, and not every one. The data show approximately 500,000 clones, about 89% seen once. Germline V gives CDR1 WSHSY, CDR2 SAAADI. CDR3 size: 12 residues. V was trimmed by 4 bases and J by 3 bases, leaving 6 bases between them. The chain employs TRBV10-2 and TRBJ2-5; possible D gene TRBD1, 6 bases. The receptor was derived from a woman in her fifties or sixties with COVID-19, enrolled during active disease. Input material: peripheral blood. The CDR3 sequence: CASSAGEETQYF. The CDR3 DNA is TGCGCCAGCAGTGCAGGGGAAGAGACCCAGTACTTC.